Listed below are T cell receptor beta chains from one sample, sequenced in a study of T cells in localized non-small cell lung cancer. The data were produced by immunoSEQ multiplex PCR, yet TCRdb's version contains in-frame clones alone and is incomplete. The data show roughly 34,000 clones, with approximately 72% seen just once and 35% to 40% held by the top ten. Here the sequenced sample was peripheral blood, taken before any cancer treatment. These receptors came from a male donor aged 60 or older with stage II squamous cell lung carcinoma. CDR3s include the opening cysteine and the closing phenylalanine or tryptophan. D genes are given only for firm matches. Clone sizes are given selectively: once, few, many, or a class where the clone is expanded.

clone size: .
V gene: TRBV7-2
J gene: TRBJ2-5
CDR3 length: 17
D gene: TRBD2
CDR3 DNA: TGTGCCAGCAGCTTAGGGGGTAGCGGGGATCACCAAGAGACCCAGTACTTC
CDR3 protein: CASSLGGSGDHQETQYF

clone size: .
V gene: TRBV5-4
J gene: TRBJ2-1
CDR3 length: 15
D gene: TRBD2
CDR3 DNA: TGTGCCAGCAGCCTTGCGGGGGGCCTCAAGAACGAGCAGTTCTTC
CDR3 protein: CASSLAGGLKNEQFF

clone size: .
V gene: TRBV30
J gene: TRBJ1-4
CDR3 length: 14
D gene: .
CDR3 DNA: TGTGCCTGGAGTGGGGAAAGGGGTATGGAAAAACTGTTTTTT
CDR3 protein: CAWSGERGMEKLFF

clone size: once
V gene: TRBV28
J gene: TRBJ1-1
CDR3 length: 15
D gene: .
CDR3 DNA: TGTGCCAGCAGTCAAGGCGGGGGGCGCGAGACTGAAGCTTTCTTT
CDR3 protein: CASSQGGGRETEAFF

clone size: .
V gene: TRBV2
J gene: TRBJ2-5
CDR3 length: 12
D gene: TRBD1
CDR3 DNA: TGTGCCAGCGGCGGGACAGGGGAGACCCAGTACTTC
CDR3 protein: CASGGTGETQYF

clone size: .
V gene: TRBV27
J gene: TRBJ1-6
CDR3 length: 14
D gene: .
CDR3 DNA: TGTGCCAGCCGAGGGGGGGGTAGGGACTCACCCCTCCACTTT
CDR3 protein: CASRGGGRDSPLHF

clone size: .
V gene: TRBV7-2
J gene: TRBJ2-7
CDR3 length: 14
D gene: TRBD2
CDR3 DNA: TGTGCCAGCAGCCCTAGCGGGAAATCCTACGAGCAGTACTTC
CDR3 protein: CASSPSGKSYEQYF

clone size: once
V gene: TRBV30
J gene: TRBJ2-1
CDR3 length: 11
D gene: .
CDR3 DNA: TGTGCCTGGACCGTAAGTGTTGAGCAGTTCTTC
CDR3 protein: CAWTVSVEQFF

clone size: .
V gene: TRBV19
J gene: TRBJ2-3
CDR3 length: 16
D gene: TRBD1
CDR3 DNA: TGTGCCAGTAGTCCTCTTGACAGGGTGGGGCGAGATACGCAGTATTTT
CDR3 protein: CASSPLDRVGRDTQYF

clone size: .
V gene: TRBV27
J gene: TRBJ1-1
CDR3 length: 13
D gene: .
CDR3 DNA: TGTGCCAGCAGTCTTCAACGGGGAACTGAAGCTTTCTTT
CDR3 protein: CASSLQRGTEAFF

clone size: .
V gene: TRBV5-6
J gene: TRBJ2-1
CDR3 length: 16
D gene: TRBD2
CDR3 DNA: TGTGCCAGCAGCTCTAGCGGGAGGGCCGTTCACAATGAGCAGTTCTTC
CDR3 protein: CASSSSGRAVHNEQFF

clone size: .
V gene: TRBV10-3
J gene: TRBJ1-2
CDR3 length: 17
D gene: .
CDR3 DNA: TGTGCCATCAGTGACCGTAACTTGGGGGAACGGTCGTATGGCTACACCTTC
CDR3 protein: CAISDRNLGERSYGYTF

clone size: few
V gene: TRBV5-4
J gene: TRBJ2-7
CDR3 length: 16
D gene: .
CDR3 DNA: TGTGCCAGCAGCTTGAGAGGTTCGGGCTACTCCTACGAGCAGTACTTC
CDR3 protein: CASSLRGSGYSYEQYF

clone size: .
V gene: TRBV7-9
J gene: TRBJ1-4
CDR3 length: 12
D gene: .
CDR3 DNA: TGTGCCAGCAGCCTACAAGGAGAGAAACTGTTTTTT
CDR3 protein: CASSLQGEKLFF

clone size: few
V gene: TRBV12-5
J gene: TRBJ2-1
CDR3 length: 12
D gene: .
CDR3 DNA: TGTGCTAGTGGTTTGGATTACAATGAGCAGTTCTTC
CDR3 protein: CASGLDYNEQFF

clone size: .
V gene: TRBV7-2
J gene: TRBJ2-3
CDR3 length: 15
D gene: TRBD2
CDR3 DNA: TGTGCCAGCAGCCCTAGCGGGAGGAGCACAGATACGCAGTATTTT
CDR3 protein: CASSPSGRSTDTQYF

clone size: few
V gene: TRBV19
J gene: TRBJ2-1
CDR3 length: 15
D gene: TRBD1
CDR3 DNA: TGTGCCAGTAGGATGCTGACAGGGACGCACAATGAGCAGTTCTTC
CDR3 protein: CASRMLTGTHNEQFF

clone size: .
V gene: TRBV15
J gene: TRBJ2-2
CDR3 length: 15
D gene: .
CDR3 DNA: TGTGCCACCAGCAGAGACATGGGGGGAACCGGGGAGCTGTTTTTT
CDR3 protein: CATSRDMGGTGELFF

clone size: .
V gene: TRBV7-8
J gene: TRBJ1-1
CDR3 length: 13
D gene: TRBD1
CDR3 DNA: TGTGCCAGCCTAAAAGCAGGGGGCACTGAAGCTTTCTTT
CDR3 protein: CASLKAGGTEAFF

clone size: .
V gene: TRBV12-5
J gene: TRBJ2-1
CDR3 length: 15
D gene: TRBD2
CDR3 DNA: TGTGCTAGTGGTACTAGCGGGCGATCCTACAATGAGCAGTTCTTC
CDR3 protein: CASGTSGRSYNEQFF

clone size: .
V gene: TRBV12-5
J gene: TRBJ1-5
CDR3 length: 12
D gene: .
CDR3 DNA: TGTGCTAGTGGCCCTGACGGCCGCGCCCAGCATTTT
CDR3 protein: CASGPDGRAQHF

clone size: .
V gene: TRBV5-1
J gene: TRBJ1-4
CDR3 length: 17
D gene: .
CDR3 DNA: TGCGCCAGCAGCTTGGACCGAGGGGGGGCAACTAATGAAAAACTGTTTTTT
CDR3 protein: CASSLDRGGATNEKLFF

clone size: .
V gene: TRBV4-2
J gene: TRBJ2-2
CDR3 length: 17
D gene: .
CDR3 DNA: TGTGCCAGCAGCCACCCTAGACGGGGGTTGAGCACCGGGGAGCTGTTTTTT
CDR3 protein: CASSHPRRGLSTGELFF

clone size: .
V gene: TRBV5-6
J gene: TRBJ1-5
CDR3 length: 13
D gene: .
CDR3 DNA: TGTGCCAGCAGCTTCGGGACATTCGAGCCCCAGCATTTT
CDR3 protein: CASSFGTFEPQHF

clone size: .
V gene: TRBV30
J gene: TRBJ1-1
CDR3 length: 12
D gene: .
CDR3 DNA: TGTGCCTGGAAAGAGCGGAACACTGAAGCTTTCTTT
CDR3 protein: CAWKERNTEAFF

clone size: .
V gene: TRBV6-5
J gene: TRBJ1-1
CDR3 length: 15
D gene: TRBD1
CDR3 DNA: TGTGCCAGCAGTCAAACCGGGACAGCCACCACTGAAGCTTTCTTT
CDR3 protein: CASSQTGTATTEAFF

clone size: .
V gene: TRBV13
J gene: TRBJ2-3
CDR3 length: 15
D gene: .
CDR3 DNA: TGTGCCAGCAGTTTAACAGGCTCAAGCACAGATACGCAGTATTTT
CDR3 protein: CASSLTGSSTDTQYF

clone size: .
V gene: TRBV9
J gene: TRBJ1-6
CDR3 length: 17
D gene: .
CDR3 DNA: TGTGCCAGCAGCGTAGACGAAGGAGGGGCCGGTAATTCACCCCTCCACTTT
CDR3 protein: CASSVDEGGAGNSPLHF

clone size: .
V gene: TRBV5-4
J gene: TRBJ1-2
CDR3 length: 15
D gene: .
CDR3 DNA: TGTGCCAGCAGCTTGGTAGGCGGAGGATCAGATGGCTACACCTTC
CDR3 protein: CASSLVGGGSDGYTF

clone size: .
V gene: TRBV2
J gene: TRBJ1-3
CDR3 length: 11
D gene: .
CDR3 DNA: TGTGCCAGCAGTGACAGCTACACCATATATTTT
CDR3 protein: CASSDSYTIYF

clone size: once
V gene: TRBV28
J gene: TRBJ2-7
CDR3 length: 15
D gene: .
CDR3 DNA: TGTGCCAGCAGTTTACGGCCAGGGGATACCTACGAGCAGTACTTC
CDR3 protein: CASSLRPGDTYEQYF